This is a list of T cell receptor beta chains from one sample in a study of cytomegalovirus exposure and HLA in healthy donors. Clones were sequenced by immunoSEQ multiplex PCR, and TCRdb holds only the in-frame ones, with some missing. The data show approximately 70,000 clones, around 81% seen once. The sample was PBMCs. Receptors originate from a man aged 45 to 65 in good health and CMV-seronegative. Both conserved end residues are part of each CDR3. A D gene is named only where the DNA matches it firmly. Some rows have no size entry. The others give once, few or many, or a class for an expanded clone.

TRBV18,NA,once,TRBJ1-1,CASSPDRGTEAFF,TGTGCCAGCTCACCAGATAGGGGGACTGAAGCTTTCTTT
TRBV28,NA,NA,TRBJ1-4,CASSPQGYGEKLFF,TGTGCCAGCAGCCCACAGGGATACGGGGAAAAACTGTTTTTT
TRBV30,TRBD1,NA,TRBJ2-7,CAGQISYEQYF,TGTGCGGGACAGATCTCCTACGAGCAGTACTTC
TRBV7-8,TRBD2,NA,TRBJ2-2,CASSSGLAGYTGELFF,TGTGCCAGCAGCTCTGGACTAGCGGGATACACCGGGGAGCTGTTTTTT
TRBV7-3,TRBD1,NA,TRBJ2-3,CASSLTGGQGTDTQYF,TGTGCCAGCAGCTTAACAGGGGGACAGGGCACAGATACGCAGTATTTT
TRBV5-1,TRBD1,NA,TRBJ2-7,CASSLDRIYEQYF,TGCGCCAGCAGCCTGGACAGGATCTACGAGCAGTACTTC
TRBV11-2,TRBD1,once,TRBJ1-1,CASSPKPGGFLNTEAFF,TGTGCCAGCAGCCCCAAACCAGGGGGATTTCTGAACACTGAAGCTTTCTTT
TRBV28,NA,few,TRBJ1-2,CASTLKGYQNYGYTF,TGTGCCAGCACTCTTAAGGGGTATCAGAACTATGGCTACACCTTC
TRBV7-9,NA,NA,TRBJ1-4,CASSLAQGREKLFF,TGTGCCAGCAGCTTAGCACAGGGCCGAGAAAAACTGTTTTTT
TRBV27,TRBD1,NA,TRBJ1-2,CASRLGTGLSGYTF,TGTGCCAGCAGGTTAGGGACAGGCTTGAGTGGCTACACCTTC
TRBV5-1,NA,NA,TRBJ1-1,CASSFPDTEAFF,TGCGCCAGCAGCTTTCCGGACACTGAAGCTTTCTTT
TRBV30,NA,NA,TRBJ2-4,CAWSETALAFKNIQYF,TGTGCCTGGAGTGAGACAGCTTTAGCCTTCAAAAACATTCAGTACTTC
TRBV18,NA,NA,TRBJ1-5,CASSPSMRNQPQHF,TGTGCCAGCTCACCTTCGATGCGAAACCAGCCCCAGCATTTT
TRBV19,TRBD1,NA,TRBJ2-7,CASSSGTGPYEQYF,TGTGCCAGTAGCTCCGGGACAGGCCCTTACGAGCAGTACTTC
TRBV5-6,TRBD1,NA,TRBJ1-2,CASSYGTGGTF,TGTGCCAGCAGCTACGGGACAGGGGGCACCTTC
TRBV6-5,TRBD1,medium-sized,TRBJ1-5,CASSSGTGYSNQPQHF,TGTGCCAGCAGTTCCGGGACAGGATATAGCAATCAGCCCCAGCATTTT
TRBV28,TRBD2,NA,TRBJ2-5,CASTPGLAGKETQYF,TGTGCCAGCACCCCGGGACTAGCGGGGAAAGAGACCCAGTACTTC
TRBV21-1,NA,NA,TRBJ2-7,CASSKVNRDYSYEQYF,TGTGCCAGCAGCAAAGTCAATAGGGACTACTCCTACGAGCAGTACTTC
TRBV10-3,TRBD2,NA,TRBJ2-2,CAISASGGPTGELFF,TGTGCCATCAGTGCTAGCGGGGGCCCGACCGGGGAGCTGTTTTTT
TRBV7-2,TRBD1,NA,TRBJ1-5,CASSRVPGGRGNQPQHF,TGTGCCAGCAGCCGGGTTCCAGGGGGCCGGGGCAATCAGCCCCAGCATTTT
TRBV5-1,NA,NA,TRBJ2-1,CASSLVPGYGDNEQFF,TGCGCCAGCAGCTTGGTCCCAGGGTATGGCGACAATGAGCAGTTCTTC
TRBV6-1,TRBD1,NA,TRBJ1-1,CASRATGVNTEAFF,TGTGCCAGCAGAGCGACAGGGGTAAACACTGAAGCTTTCTTT
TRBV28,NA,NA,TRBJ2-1,CASRRRGLTVNEQFF,TGTGCCAGCAGACGAAGGGGGTTGACCGTAAATGAGCAGTTCTTC
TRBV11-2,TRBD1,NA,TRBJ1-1,CASSLPFRQGRF,TGTGCCAGCAGCTTACCCTTTAGACAGGGGAGATTT